Listed below are T cell receptor beta chains from one sample, sequenced in a study of PD-1 blockade in classical Hodgkin lymphoma. Method: immunoSEQ multiplex PCR; TCRdb's copy keeps in-frame clones and lacks some. The profile shows more than 45,000 clones, about three quarters of them singletons. The sequencing used peripheral blood mononuclear cells (PBMCs), collected at baseline. The receptors stem from a human donor with classical Hodgkin lymphoma. Both conserved end residues are part of each CDR3. The D gene is left open where the match is weak. Only part of the rows carry a size: once, few, many, or a class if the clone is expanded.

j_gene: TRBJ2-7; abundance: .; v_gene: TRBV5-5; d_gene: .; CDR3aa: CASSLGNSPSYEQYF; CDR3nt: TGTGCCAGCAGCTTAGGTAACAGTCCCTCCTACGAGCAGTACTTC
j_gene: TRBJ2-5; abundance: .; v_gene: TRBV4-2; d_gene: .; CDR3aa: CASSQASGTLAAETQYF; CDR3nt: TGTGCCAGCAGCCAAGCATCCGGGACGCTGGCCGCAGAGACCCAGTACTTC
j_gene: TRBJ2-7; abundance: .; v_gene: TRBV28; d_gene: .; CDR3aa: CASSGPLEGEQYF; CDR3nt: TGTGCCAGCAGTGGTCCCCTGGAGGGAGAGCAGTACTTC
j_gene: TRBJ2-5; abundance: .; v_gene: TRBV15; d_gene: TRBD2; CDR3aa: CATSPLTFAGGRETQYF; CDR3nt: TGTGCCACCAGCCCCCTGACATTCGCGGGGGGTCGGGAGACCCAGTACTTC
j_gene: TRBJ2-2; abundance: .; v_gene: TRBV19; d_gene: .; CDR3aa: CASSIAENTGELFF; CDR3nt: TGTGCCAGTAGTATAGCTGAGAACACCGGGGAGCTGTTTTTT
j_gene: TRBJ1-2; abundance: .; v_gene: TRBV29-1; d_gene: .; CDR3aa: CSVERGDYGYTF; CDR3nt: TGCAGCGTTGAACGGGGGGACTATGGCTACACCTTC
j_gene: TRBJ2-7; abundance: once; v_gene: TRBV27; d_gene: .; CDR3aa: CASSFGRDYEQYF; CDR3nt: TGTGCCAGCAGTTTCGGAAGGGATTACGAGCAGTACTTC
j_gene: TRBJ2-1; abundance: .; v_gene: TRBV11-3; d_gene: .; CDR3aa: CASSGQGAYNEQFF; CDR3nt: TGTGCCAGCAGCGGGCAGGGAGCCTACAATGAGCAGTTCTTC
j_gene: TRBJ1-2; abundance: .; v_gene: TRBV6-1; d_gene: .; CDR3aa: CASRTGTMDIYGYTF; CDR3nt: TGTGCCAGCAGGACCGGGACAATGGATATATATGGCTACACCTTC
j_gene: TRBJ2-2; abundance: .; v_gene: TRBV7-8; d_gene: .; CDR3aa: CASSLERGGTGELFF; CDR3nt: TGTGCCAGCAGTCTAGAGAGGGGGGGCACCGGGGAGCTGTTTTTT
j_gene: TRBJ2-7; abundance: once; v_gene: TRBV6-5; d_gene: TRBD2; CDR3aa: CASSSQLAEYEQYF; CDR3nt: TGTGCCAGCAGTTCCCAACTAGCGGAGTACGAGCAGTACTTC
j_gene: TRBJ2-1; abundance: .; v_gene: TRBV19; d_gene: .; CDR3aa: CASSHPRGTGNEQFF; CDR3nt: TGTGCCAGTAGTCACCCGAGGGGGACTGGCAATGAGCAGTTCTTC
j_gene: TRBJ2-6; abundance: .; v_gene: TRBV19; d_gene: .; CDR3aa: CASSMPTETSGANVLTF; CDR3nt: TGTGCCAGTAGTATGCCGACGGAGACCTCTGGGGCCAACGTCCTGACTTTC
j_gene: TRBJ1-1; abundance: .; v_gene: TRBV11-3; d_gene: .; CDR3aa: CASSPRQVEAFF; CDR3nt: TGTGCCAGCAGCCCACGACAGGTTGAAGCTTTCTTT
j_gene: TRBJ2-1; abundance: .; v_gene: TRBV13; d_gene: .; CDR3aa: CASSPGGRNEQFF; CDR3nt: TGTGCCAGCAGCCCCGGGGGCCGCAATGAGCAGTTCTTC
j_gene: TRBJ1-1; abundance: .; v_gene: TRBV7-8; d_gene: .; CDR3aa: CASSLSPGRAEAFF; CDR3nt: TGTGCCAGCAGCTTATCCCCGGGGAGGGCCGAAGCTTTCTTT
j_gene: TRBJ2-3; abundance: .; v_gene: TRBV6-1; d_gene: .; CDR3aa: CASSGIAALEDTQYF; CDR3nt: TGTGCCAGCAGTGGGATAGCGGCTCTAGAGGATACGCAGTATTTT
j_gene: TRBJ1-3; abundance: .; v_gene: TRBV5-6; d_gene: .; CDR3aa: CASSLEEGVYFGGNTIYF; CDR3nt: TGTGCCAGCAGCTTGGAAGAGGGGGTGTACTTTGGTGGAAACACCATATATTTT
j_gene: TRBJ2-2; abundance: .; v_gene: TRBV30; d_gene: .; CDR3aa: CACTPLDTGELFF; CDR3nt: TGTGCCTGTACTCCTCTAGACACCGGGGAGCTGTTTTTT
j_gene: TRBJ1-2; abundance: few; v_gene: TRBV6-4; d_gene: .; CDR3aa: CASSLGYNYGYTF; CDR3nt: TGTGCCAGCAGCCTAGGTTATAACTATGGCTACACCTTC
j_gene: TRBJ1-6; abundance: once; v_gene: TRBV27; d_gene: .; CDR3aa: CASSLSRETSNSPLHF; CDR3nt: TGTGCCAGCAGTTTATCTCGGGAGACTTCCAATTCACCCCTCCACTTT
j_gene: TRBJ2-3; abundance: once; v_gene: TRBV6-1; d_gene: .; CDR3aa: CASNWLPDPADTQYF; CDR3nt: TGTGCCAGCAACTGGTTACCGGACCCAGCGGATACGCAGTATTTT
j_gene: TRBJ1-2; abundance: .; v_gene: TRBV5-1; d_gene: TRBD1; CDR3aa: CASSPMTGGEGYGYTF; CDR3nt: TGCGCCAGCAGCCCGATGACAGGGGGCGAGGGATATGGCTACACCTTC